One sample yielded the 6 T cell receptor beta chains listed below, sequenced in a study of blood T cell repertoires in COVID-19. The assay was immunoSEQ multiplex PCR, and TCRdb's table has in-frame clones only and misses some. This sample has hundreds of thousands of clones; about 83% occur once, and the top ten carry 2.5% to 3%. The source material was peripheral blood. All receptors come from a woman in her forties with active or convalescent COVID-19.

There are a few counts of this clone. The chain joins TRBV15 to TRBJ1-1; 7 nucleotides align to TRBD1. The trim removed 0 bases at V and 4 bases at J, leaving 8 bases unmatched. CDR3 size: 16 residues. The germline V gene has CDR1 LNHNV and CDR2 YYDKDF (reference sequence). In DNA, the CDR3 is TGTGCCACCAGCAGAGATCGAGGGGGCTGGGGCACTGAAGCTTTCTTT. Its protein is CATSRDRGGWGTEAFF. The full variable domain, in which reference TRBV15 and TRBJ1-1 provide the parts outside the CDR3, is DAMVIQNPRYQVTQFGKPVTLSCSQTLNHNVMYWYQQKSSQAPKLLFHYYDKDFNNEADTPDNFQSRRPNTSFCFLDIRSPGLGDTAMYLCATSRDRGGWGTEAFFGQGTRLTVV.

V is TRBV10-2 and J is TRBJ1-2; D remains unclear. Germline values: CDR1 WSHSY, CDR2 SAAADI. CDR3 size: 11 residues. Trimming pared 6 bases from V and 3 bases from J, leaving 5 bases between. The chain's CDR3 is CASRQDYGYTF. CDR3 sequence (DNA): TGCGCCAGCAGGCAGGACTATGGCTACACCTTC.

The CDR3, as DNA: TGTGCCAGCAGCCGCAGGGACAGGGGAGATTATAGCAATCAGCCCCAGCATTTT. Translated, it gives CASSRRDRGDYSNQPQHF. This chain links TRBV6-2 or TRBV6-3 with TRBJ1-5, with 10 bases aligning to TRBD1. V was pared by 6 bases and J by 0 bases, with 11 bases of the junction left unmatched. This CDR3 is 18 amino acids long. Germline values: CDR1 MNHEY, CDR2 SVGEGT.

This clone came up once. The chain has TRBV5-1 and TRBJ2-7, with 8 nucleotides matching TRBD1. The germline V gene encodes CDR1 SGHRS and CDR2 YFSETQ. Trimming took 0 bases from V and 6 from J; bases not matched to a gene: 17. The CDR3 has 18 residues. CDR3 sequence: CASSLAKGQGSPSPEQYF. The DNA for the CDR3 is TGCGCCAGCAGCTTGGCCAAAGGACAGGGTTCCCCCTCCCCCGAGCAGTACTTC.

J is TRBJ2-1 and V is TRBV28; D uncertain. The V end was cut by 7 bases, the J end by 0 bases, with 13 bases between. CDR3 length equals 15 residues. Germline values: CDR1 MDHEN, CDR2 SYDVKM. The CDR3 spells CASKVEASSYNEQFF. The CDR3 bases are TGTGCCAGCAAAGTCGAGGCAAGCTCCTACAATGAGCAGTTCTTC.

V usage is TRBV12-3 or TRBV12-4 and J usage is TRBJ1-1; 8 nucleotides match TRBD1. V dropped 3 bases and J dropped 12; count of bases not matched to a gene: 9. CDR3 length equals 13 residues. DNA of the CDR3: TGTGCCAGCAGTTTCAGCGGGACAGGCAGGACTTTCTTT. Amino acids: CASSFSGTGRTFF.